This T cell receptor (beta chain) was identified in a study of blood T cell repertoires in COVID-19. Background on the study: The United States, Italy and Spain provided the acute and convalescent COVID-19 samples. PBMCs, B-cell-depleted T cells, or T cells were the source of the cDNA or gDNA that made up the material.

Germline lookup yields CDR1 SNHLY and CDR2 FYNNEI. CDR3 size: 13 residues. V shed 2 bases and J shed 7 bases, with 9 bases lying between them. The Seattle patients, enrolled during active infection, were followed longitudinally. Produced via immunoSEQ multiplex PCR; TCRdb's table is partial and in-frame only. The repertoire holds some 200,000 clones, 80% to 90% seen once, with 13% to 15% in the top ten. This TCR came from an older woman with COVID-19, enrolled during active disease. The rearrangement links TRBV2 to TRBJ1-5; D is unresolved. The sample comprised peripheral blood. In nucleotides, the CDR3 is TGTGCCAGCAGTGAACAGGCTGGACAGCCCCAGCATTTT. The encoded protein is CASSEQAGQPQHF. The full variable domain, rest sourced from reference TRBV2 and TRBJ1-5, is EPEVTQTPSHQVTQMGQEVILRCVPISNHLYFYWYRQILGQKVEFLVSFYNNEISEKSEIFDDQFSVERPDGSNFTLKIRSTKLEDSAMYFCASSEQAGQPQHFGDGTRLSIL.